This TCR beta chain was identified in a study of shared clonotypes between healthy human individuals. The wider study: The study enrolled a couple of women and a few men aged 18 to 49.

The CDR3 contains 14 residues. The germline V gene has CDR1 MNHEY and CDR2 SMNVEV (reference sequence). The V and J ends lost 5 bases and 5 bases respectively, with 15 bases between them. Regarding this clone: What it binds is not known.

Study-wide results and caveats: Naive subsets usually exceeded memory subsets in estimated richness.

TCRdb's copy holds only in-frame clones and misses some; the assay was immunoSEQ multiplex PCR. The sample lists about a million clones, roughly 80% seen once, with 0.89% in the top ten. V usage is TRBV27 and J usage is TRBJ1-1; no clear D gene. The sample taken for sequencing was memory CD4+ T cells from PBMCs. The subset is: CD45RA-negative fraction. The receptor was derived from a young man in good health. Some clones in this sample may be carry-over from other donors' samples. The CDR3 here is CASSQYTVWTEAFF. For the CDR3, the DNA is TGTGCCAGCAGTCAATACACAGTATGGACTGAAGCTTTCTTT.